The 27 T cell receptor beta chains below all came from one sample that was sequenced in a study of T cells after somatic rescue of genetic block. Clones were read by immunoSEQ multiplex PCR, and TCRdb kept only the in-frame ones, dropping some. Here the sample spans tens of thousands of clones, roughly 91% being singletons. The sample consisted of peripheral blood mononuclear cells (PBMCs). The origin of the receptors is a man younger than 40.

This clone was detected once. The chain carries TRBV28 and TRBJ2-5; D unclear. CDR1 is MDHEN, CDR2 SYDVKM, per germline. The CDR3 is 11 residues long. Trimming pared 3 bases from V and 10 bases from J, leaving 9 bases between. CDR3 bases: TGTGCCAGCAGTTTTTCCCACCTCCAGTACTTC. It yields the protein CASSFSHLQYF. Using reference TRBV28 and TRBJ2-5 for the parts outside the CDR3, the full variable domain is DVKVTQSSRYLVKRTGEKVFLECVQDMDHENMFWYRQDPGLGLRLIYFSYDVKMKEKGDIPEGYSVSREKKERFSLILESASTNQTSMYLCASSFSHLQYFGPGTRLLVL.

The chain combines TRBV29-1 with TRBJ2-1, with D hard to call. This CDR3 is 11 amino acids long. Trimming removed 4 bases at V and 8 bases at J, with 9 bases between. Germline CDR1 reads SQVTM; CDR2 reads ANQGSEA. The chain's CDR3 is CSVGDAYEQFF. The CDR3 nucleotides read TGCAGCGTTGGAGACGCCTATGAGCAGTTCTTC.

The chain links TRBV4-1 to TRBJ2-7; 12 bases match TRBD2. The CDR3 spans 17 residues. With V trimmed by 5 bases and J by 5 bases, 13 bases remained unmatched. CDR1 and CDR2 from the germline V gene are MGHRA and YSYEKL. As DNA, the CDR3 is TGCGCCAGCAGCAAAGGGACTAGCGGGTCGCGCAGTGACGAGCAGTACTTC. Protein sequence: CASSKGTSGSRSDEQYF.

The chain employs TRBV5-6 and TRBJ2-2, with 8 bases matching TRBD2. With 4 bases clipped from V and 0 bases from J, the junction kept 2 bases outside the gene matches. The CDR3 has 15 amino acids. CDR1 and CDR2 (germline): SGHDT, YYEEEE. DNA for the CDR3: TGTGCCAGCAGCAAACTAGCGGCGAACACCGGGGAGCTGTTTTTT. It specifies CASSKLAANTGELFF.

The chain links TRBV19 to TRBJ1-2; D ambiguous. Germline V gene data show CDR1 as LNHDA and CDR2 as SQIVND (reference sequence). Between the trimmed V and J ends, which lost 5 bases and 2 bases, there was a span of 15 bases. The CDR3 runs to 15 residues. CDR3 sequence (DNA): TGTGCCAGTAGTTCAACAAAGGGTTTCAACTATGGCTACACCTTC. This codes for CASSSTKGFNYGYTF.

The gene calls are TRBV7-9 and TRBJ1-2; D is ambiguous. The CDR3 is 14 amino acids. V lost 4 bases to trimming and J lost 4 bases, with 13 bases between them. Looked up from germline, CDR1 is SEHNR and CDR2 is FQNEAQ (reference sequence). CDR3 in amino acids: CASSSRQDVYGYTF. DNA for the CDR3: TGTGCCAGCAGCTCGAGACAAGACGTCTATGGCTACACCTTC.

The rearrangement links TRBV30 to TRBJ1-2; 11 nucleotides agree with TRBD1. V dropped 2 bases and J dropped 5; count of bases not matched to a gene: 13. There are 17 residues in the CDR3. Germline CDR1 reads GTSNPN; CDR2 reads SVGIG (reference sequence). CDR3 bases: TGTGCCTGGAGTCCGGCCCCGGACAGGGGGCCCCTATATGGCTACACCTTC. Protein: CAWSPAPDRGPLYGYTF.

The J gene is TRBJ2-1, the V gene TRBV11-2; D is ambiguous. There are 12 residues in the CDR3. The V end was cut by 0 bases, the J end by 8 bases, with 5 bases between. In germline, CDR1 is SGHAT, CDR2 FQNNGV. In DNA, the CDR3 is TGTGCCAGCAGCTTAGACCCATATGAGCAGTTCTTC. This encodes CASSLDPYEQFF. The whole variable domain, filled in from reference TRBV11-2 and TRBJ2-1, reads EAGVAQSPRYKIIEKRQSVAFWCNPISGHATLYWYQQILGQGPKLLIQFQNNGVVDDSQLPKDRFSAERLKGVDSTLKIQPAKLEDSAVYLCASSLDPYEQFFGPGTRLTVL.

The V gene is TRBV5-5, the J gene TRBJ1-4; D might be TRBD1 (5 bases). The CDR3 covers 15 residues. CDR1 is SGHKS, CDR2 YYEKEE, per germline (reference sequence). V lost 5 bases and J 3 bases, leaving 14 bases between the germline ends. Here the CDR3 DNA reads TGTGCCAGCAGGGGATGGGCAGGGTCTAATGAAAAACTGTTTTTT. Encoded protein: CASRGWAGSNEKLFF.

The V gene is TRBV27, the J gene TRBJ1-4; D is unclear. Germline V gene sequence: CDR1 MNHEY, CDR2 SMNVEV (reference sequence). V was shortened by 0 bases and J by 11 bases, with 16 bases between the two germline ends. The length of the CDR3 is 15 residues. Written as DNA, the CDR3 is TGTGCCAGCAGTTTATCTCCTCAGGCAGGTGGGAAACTGTTTTTT. Protein product: CASSLSPQAGGKLFF.

V gene TRBV25-1 combines with J gene TRBJ2-1; the D gene is possibly TRBD1 (6 bases). There are 13 residues in the CDR3. CDR1 MGHDK and CDR2 SYGVNS come from the germline V gene. V lost 5 bases and J 7 bases, leaving 12 bases between the germline ends. The CDR3 DNA follows: TGTGCCAGCAGTCTACAGGGTACGAATGAGCAGTTCTTC. The encoded protein is CASSLQGTNEQFF.

This clone was counted once. The chain couples TRBV5-4 to TRBJ2-3; D may be TRBD2 (5 bases). The ends were cut back, 4 bases at V and 6 bases at J, with 12 bases in the middle. Germline values: CDR1 SGHNT, CDR2 YYREEE (reference sequence). The CDR3 spans 13 residues. The CDR3 reads CASSPTDLDTQYF. The CDR3 DNA reads as TGTGCCAGCAGCCCCACGGACTTGGATACGCAGTATTTT.

The chain employs TRBV6-5 and TRBJ2-1, with 8 nucleotides matching TRBD2. With V trimmed by 0 bases and J by 10 bases, 5 bases remained unmatched. Germline CDR1 is MNHEY and CDR2 is SVGAGI. The CDR3 contains 14 residues. The CDR3, as DNA: TGTGCCAGCAGTTACTCCCCCTCTAGCGGGGAGCAGTTCTTC. The encoded protein is CASSYSPSSGEQFF.

CDR3 nucleotides: TGCGCCAGCAGCCAAGATCCAGAGTCCAATCAGCCCCAGCATTTT. Encoded protein: CASSQDPESNQPQHF. The gene calls are TRBV4-3 and TRBJ1-5; no definite D call. The length of the CDR3 is 15 residues. V was pared by 0 bases and J by 3 bases, with 9 bases between. Looked up from germline, CDR1 is LGHNA and CDR2 is YSLEER.

J is TRBJ2-2 and V is TRBV4-1; 7 nucleotides align to TRBD2. The CDR3 loop spans 14 amino acids. With 2 bases clipped from V and 6 bases from J, the junction kept 3 bases outside the gene matches. Looked up from germline, CDR1 is MGHRA and CDR2 is YSYEKL. Here the CDR3 reads CASSQRGVAGELFF. For the CDR3, the DNA is TGCGCCAGCAGCCAACGGGGGGTTGCCGGGGAGCTGTTTTTT.

The chain combines TRBV6-5 with TRBJ2-1; D assignment may be TRBD1 or TRBD2 (5 bases each). V lost 1 base, J lost 9 bases, and 16 bases lay in between. The CDR3 runs to 15 residues. The germline V gene has CDR1 MNHEY and CDR2 SVGAGI. The CDR3 region is CASSYLGPPGSEQFF. The CDR3 DNA reads as TGTGCCAGCAGTTACTTGGGACCCCCGGGTAGTGAGCAGTTCTTC.

This chain links TRBV5-4 with TRBJ2-5, with 9 positions matching TRBD2. There are 16 residues in the CDR3. V shed 2 bases, J shed 5 bases, and the junction held 10 bases outside the gene matches. The germline CDR1 and CDR2 sequences are SGHNT and YYREEE (reference sequence). In nucleotides, the CDR3 is TGTGCCAGCAGCTTACTCGGCGGGGGGGCCACGGAGACCCAGTACTTC. This sequence encodes CASSLLGGGATETQYF.

The rearrangement uses TRBV7-9 and TRBJ2-7, with 7 bases identical to TRBD1. Germline-derived CDR1 and CDR2 are SEHNR and FQNEAQ (reference sequence). The CDR3 loop spans 17 amino acids. V lost 3 bases and J lost 4; bases outside the gene matches: 15. The CDR3 bases are TGTGCCAGCAGCTTGGGTTTTACGGGACAGTACTCTTACGAGCAGTACTTC. This gives the protein CASSLGFTGQYSYEQYF.

The chain has TRBV18 and TRBJ1-5; TRBD1 is a possible D gene (6 bases). CDR1 is KGHSH, CDR2 LQKENI, per germline. With 6 bases removed from V and 2 bases from J, the gap between germline ends came to 14 bases. The CDR3 is made up of 15 amino acids. CDR3 residues: CASSLQGNGNQPQHF. CDR3 nucleotides: TGTGCCAGCTCGCTACAGGGTAACGGCAATCAGCCCCAGCATTTT.

This clone has a single count. V gene TRBV5-4 combines with J gene TRBJ1-1; D is ambiguous. V was shortened by 3 bases and J by 3 bases, with 15 bases between the two germline ends. The CDR3 has 15 residues. From germline, CDR1 is SGHNT and CDR2 YYREEE (reference sequence). The CDR3 DNA sequence: TGTGCCAGCAGCTACAGAGGGTTCGAGGACACTGAAGCTTTCTTT. Its translation is CASSYRGFEDTEAFF.

The genes are TRBV7-2 and TRBJ2-3, with a possible D match to TRBD2 (6 bases). V lost 4 bases and J lost 5, with 16 bases in between. This CDR3 contains 15 residues. Germline CDR1 and CDR2: SGHTA and FQGNSA. The CDR3 sequence is CASSSPRGGGDTQYF. The CDR3 bases are TGTGCCAGCAGCTCTCCGCGGGGCGGCGGAGATACGCAGTATTTT.

The chain links TRBV21-1 to TRBJ2-1; the listed D gene, TRBD2, was not tested against the DNA. TRBV21-1 represents a pseudogene. CDR3 length: 16 residues. The CDR3, as DNA: TGTGCCAGCAGCAGACGCGGGACTCCCGCCTACAATGAGCAGTTCTTC. As protein: CASSRRGTPAYNEQFF.

The V call is TRBV2, the J call TRBJ1-4; no definite D call. Looked up from germline, CDR1 is SNHLY and CDR2 is FYNNEI. V lost 8 bases and J lost 5, with 18 bases in between. The CDR3 loop spans 15 amino acids. The DNA of the CDR3 is TGTGCCAGCTGCTCGATACAGCTAGAGAATGAAAAACTGTTTTTT. It encodes CASCSIQLENEKLFF. Full variable domain (rest looked up from reference TRBV2 and TRBJ1-4): EPEVTQTPSHQVTQMGQEVILRCVPISNHLYFYWYRQILGQKVEFLVSFYNNEISEKSEIFDDQFSVERPDGSNFTLKIRSTKLEDSAMYFCASCSIQLENEKLFFGSGTQLSVL.

The rearrangement links TRBV4-1 to TRBJ1-5; weak D call: TRBD1 (6 bases). V was pared by 4 bases and J by 0 bases, with 16 bases between. This CDR3 contains 17 residues. Germline-derived CDR1 and CDR2 are MGHRA and YSYEKL. In DNA, the CDR3 is TGCGCCAGCAGCCCGTGGCCACAGGGTCATAGCAATCAGCCCCAGCATTTT. Protein: CASSPWPQGHSNQPQHF.

This chain links TRBV5-4 with TRBJ2-3, with TRBD2 identical over 12 bases. V shed 6 bases, J shed 6 bases, and the junction held 11 bases outside the gene matches. This CDR3 has 16 amino acids. The germline V gene has CDR1 SGHNT and CDR2 YYREEE (reference sequence). The CDR3 sequence is CASTLGSSGGADTQYF. The CDR3 region has the DNA TGTGCCAGCACTCTGGGATCTAGCGGGGGGGCGGATACGCAGTATTTT. Based on the CDR3 plus reference TRBV5-4 and TRBJ2-3, the full variable domain is ETGVTQSPTHLIKTRGQQVTLRCSSQSGHNTVSWYQQALGQGPQFIFQYYREEENGRGNFPPRFSGLQFPNYSSELNVNALELDDSALYLCASTLGSSGGADTQYFGPGTRLTVL.

V and J are TRBV2 and TRBJ2-6; TRBD1 aligns across 9 bases. CDR1 is SNHLY and CDR2 is FYNNEI in the germline V gene. V was clipped by 8 bases and J by 0 bases; unmatched bases: 5. The CDR3 has 16 amino acids. The chain's CDR3 is CASVRDRVSGANVLTF. The DNA for the CDR3 is TGTGCCAGCGTTCGGGACAGGGTCTCTGGGGCCAACGTCCTGACTTTC.

The V and J genes are TRBV18 and TRBJ1-2; no clear D. V was shortened by 2 bases and J by 2 bases, with 15 bases between the two germline ends. The CDR3 covers 16 residues. CDR1 and CDR2 from the germline V gene are KGHSH and LQKENI. The CDR3 DNA reads TGTGCCAGCTCACCATTGGCAGTCAAAAAGAACTATGGCTACACCTTC. This translates into CASSPLAVKKNYGYTF.